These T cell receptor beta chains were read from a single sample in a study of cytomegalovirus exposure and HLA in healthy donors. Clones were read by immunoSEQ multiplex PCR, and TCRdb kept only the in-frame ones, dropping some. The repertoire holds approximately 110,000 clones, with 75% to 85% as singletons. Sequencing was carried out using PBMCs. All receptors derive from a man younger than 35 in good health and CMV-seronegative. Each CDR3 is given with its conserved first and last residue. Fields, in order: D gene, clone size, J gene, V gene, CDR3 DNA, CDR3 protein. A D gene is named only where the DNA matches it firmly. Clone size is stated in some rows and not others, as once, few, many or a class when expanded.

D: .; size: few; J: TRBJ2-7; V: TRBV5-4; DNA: TGTGCCAGCTATAGGGCAGGGGTTTTCGGAGAGCAGTACTTC; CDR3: CASYRAGVFGEQYF
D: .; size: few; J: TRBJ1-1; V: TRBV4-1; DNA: TGCGCCAGCAGCCTCCACCCCTCGGGGAACACTGAAGCTTTCTTT; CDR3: CASSLHPSGNTEAFF
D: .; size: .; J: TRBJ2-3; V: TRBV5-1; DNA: TGCGCCAGCAGCTTGGTAGGGGCTGGCACAGATACGCAGTATTTT; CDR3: CASSLVGAGTDTQYF
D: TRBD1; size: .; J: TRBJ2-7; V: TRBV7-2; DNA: TGTGCCAGCAGCTTACTCGGACAGGGATACGAGCAGTACTTC; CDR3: CASSLLGQGYEQYF
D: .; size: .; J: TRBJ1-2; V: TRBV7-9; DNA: TGTGCCAGCAGCTTAGCCCAGTCCTATGGCTACACCTTC; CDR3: CASSLAQSYGYTF
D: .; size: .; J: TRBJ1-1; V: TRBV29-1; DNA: TGCAGCGTCCAGGGGCCCAGATTGAACACTGAAGCTTTCTTT; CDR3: CSVQGPRLNTEAFF
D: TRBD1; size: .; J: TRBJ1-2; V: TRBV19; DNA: TGTGCCAGTAGTAGAGACAGGGGTGGCTACACCTTC; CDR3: CASSRDRGGYTF
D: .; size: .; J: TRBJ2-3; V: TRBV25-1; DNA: TGTGCCAGCAGTGACCGCTCGGGGAGAAGCACAGATACGCAGTATTTT; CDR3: CASSDRSGRSTDTQYF
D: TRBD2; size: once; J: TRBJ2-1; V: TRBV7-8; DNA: TGTGCCAGCAGCCCTAGAGGTGGGGCTAGCGGGACAAGTCACAATGAGCAGTTCTTC; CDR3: CASSPRGGASGTSHNEQFF
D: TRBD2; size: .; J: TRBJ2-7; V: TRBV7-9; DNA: TGTTCCAGCAGCTCTCCAAGCGGGACCCACGAGCAGTACTTC; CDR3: CSSSSPSGTHEQYF
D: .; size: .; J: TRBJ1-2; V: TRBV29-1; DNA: TGCAGCGTTGGAGGGGGGGCTAACTATGGCTACACCTTC; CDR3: CSVGGGANYGYTF
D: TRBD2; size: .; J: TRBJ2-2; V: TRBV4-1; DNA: TGCGCCAGCAGCCCCCGGACTAGCAGCACCGGGGAGCTGTTTTTT; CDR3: CASSPRTSSTGELFF
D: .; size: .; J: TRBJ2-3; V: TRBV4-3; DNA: TGCGCCAGCAGCCAAGATCATCAGGGGTCAGATACGCAGTATTTT; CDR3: CASSQDHQGSDTQYF
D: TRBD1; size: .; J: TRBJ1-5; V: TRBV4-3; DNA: TGCGCCAGCAGCCAAGATAACAGGGGCTCAGGCAATCAGCCCCAGCATTTT; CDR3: CASSQDNRGSGNQPQHF
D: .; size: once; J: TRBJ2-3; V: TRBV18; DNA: TGTGCCAGCTCATTTTCTAGCACAGATACGCAGTATTTT; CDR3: CASSFSSTDTQYF
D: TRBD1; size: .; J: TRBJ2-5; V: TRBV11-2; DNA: TGTGCCAGCAGTGCAGGGGGCGGAGAGACCCAGTACTTC; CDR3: CASSAGGGETQYF
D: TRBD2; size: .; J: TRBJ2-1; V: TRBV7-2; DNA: TGTGCCAGCAGCCCAGGGACTAGTTTCGGAGTGGGTGAGCAGTTCTTC; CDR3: CASSPGTSFGVGEQFF
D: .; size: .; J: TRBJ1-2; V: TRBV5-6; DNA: TGTGCCAGCAGCTCAAGGACAGCCCGCAATGGCTACACCTTC; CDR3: CASSSRTARNGYTF
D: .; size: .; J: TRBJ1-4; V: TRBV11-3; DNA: TGTGCCAGCAGCTTACGGTCGGCAACTAATGAAAAACTGTTTTTT; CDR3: CASSLRSATNEKLFF
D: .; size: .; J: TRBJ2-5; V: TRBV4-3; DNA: TGCGCCAGCAGCCAAGGACTAGGGGCAGAGACCCAGTACTTC; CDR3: CASSQGLGAETQYF
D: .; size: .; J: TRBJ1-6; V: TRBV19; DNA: TGTGCCAGTAGTGTGGAGGGGTTAGATTCACCCCTCCACTTT; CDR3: CASSVEGLDSPLHF
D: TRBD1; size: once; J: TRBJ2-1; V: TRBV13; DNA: TGTGCCAGCAGCTTTTACGGACAGGGAGTCAATGAGCAGTTCTTC; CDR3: CASSFYGQGVNEQFF
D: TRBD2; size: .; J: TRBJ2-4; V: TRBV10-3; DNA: TGTGCCATCAGTGAGTCGTCTAGCGGGAATCTCCTCATTCAGTACTTC; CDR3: CAISESSSGNLLIQYF
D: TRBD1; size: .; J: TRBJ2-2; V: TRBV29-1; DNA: TGCAGCTCCGGGACAGGGGCTGGCGGGGAGCTGTTTTTT; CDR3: CSSGTGAGGELFF
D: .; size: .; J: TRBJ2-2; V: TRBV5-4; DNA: TGTGCCAGCAGCTGGGGGGATTCCGGGGAGCTGTTTTTT; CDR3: CASSWGDSGELFF
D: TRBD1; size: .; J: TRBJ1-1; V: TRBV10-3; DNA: TGTGCCATCAGTGAGGGGTCAGGGGGGTGGAACACTGAAGCTTTCTTT; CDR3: CAISEGSGGWNTEAFF
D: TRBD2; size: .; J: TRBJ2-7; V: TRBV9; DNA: TGTGCCAGCAGCCCCCGTGGAGCGGGAGTCGGCGAGCAGTACTTC; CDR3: CASSPRGAGVGEQYF
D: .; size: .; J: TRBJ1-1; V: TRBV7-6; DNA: TGTGCCAGCAGCTTAAAAGGAGGCACTGAAGCTTTCTTT; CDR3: CASSLKGGTEAFF
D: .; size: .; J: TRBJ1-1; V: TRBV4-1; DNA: TGCGCCAGCAGCCTTCAACCAGGGAACACTGAAGCTTTCTTT; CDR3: CASSLQPGNTEAFF
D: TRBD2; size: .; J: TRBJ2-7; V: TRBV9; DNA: TGTGCCAGCAGCGGAAACGGGGGGAACGAGCAGTACTTC; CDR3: CASSGNGGNEQYF
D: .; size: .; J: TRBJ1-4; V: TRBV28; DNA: TGTGCCAGCAGTCCCCCCCGAGGAAAACTGTTTTTT; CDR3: CASSPPRGKLFF
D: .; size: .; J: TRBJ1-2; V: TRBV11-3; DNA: TGTGCCAGCAGCTTAGATATGTATGGCTACACCTTC; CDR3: CASSLDMYGYTF
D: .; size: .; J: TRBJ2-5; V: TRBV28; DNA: TGTGCCAGCAGTTTATCGTCAGGGTTGGGACAAGAGACCCAGTACTTC; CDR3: CASSLSSGLGQETQYF
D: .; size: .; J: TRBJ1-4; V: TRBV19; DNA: TGTGCCAGTAGTCGGGGTGGGACTAATGAAAAACTGTTTTTT; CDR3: CASSRGGTNEKLFF
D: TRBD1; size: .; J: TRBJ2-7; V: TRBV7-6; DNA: TGTGCCAGCAGCTTAGGTGGGCAGGGGGCTTACTACGAGCAGTACTTC; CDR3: CASSLGGQGAYYEQYF
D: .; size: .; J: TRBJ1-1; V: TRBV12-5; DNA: TGTGCTAGTGGTTCAAGAGCGAACACTGAAGCTTTCTTT; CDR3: CASGSRANTEAFF
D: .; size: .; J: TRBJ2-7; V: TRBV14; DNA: TGTGCCAGCAGCCAAAGGGGAGGGGGATTCGAGCAGTACTTC; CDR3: CASSQRGGGFEQYF
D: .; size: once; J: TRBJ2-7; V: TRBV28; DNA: TGTGCCAGCAGTCCGGGATTCCGGGGCGAGCAGTACTTC; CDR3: CASSPGFRGEQYF
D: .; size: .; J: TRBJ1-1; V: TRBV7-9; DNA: TGTTCCAGCAGCTTTACAGGGTATGAAGCTTTCTTT; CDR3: CSSSFTGYEAFF
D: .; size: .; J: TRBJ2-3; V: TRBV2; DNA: TGTGCCAGCAGTCAAAAGAGAGCAGATACGCAGTATTTT; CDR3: CASSQKRADTQYF
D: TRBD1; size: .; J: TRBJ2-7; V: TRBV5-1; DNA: TGCGCCAGCTCCAGGGCAGGGGGCCCAACCTACGAGCAGTACTTC; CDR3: CASSRAGGPTYEQYF
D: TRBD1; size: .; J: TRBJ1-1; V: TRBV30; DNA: TGTGCCTGGACCGGGACAGGTTACGGGACTGAAGCTTTCTTT; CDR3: CAWTGTGYGTEAFF
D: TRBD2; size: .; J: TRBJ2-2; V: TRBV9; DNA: TGTGCCAGCAGGCAAGCGGGAGCTAACACCGGGGAGCTGTTTTTT; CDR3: CASRQAGANTGELFF
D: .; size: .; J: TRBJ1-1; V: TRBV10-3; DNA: TGTGCCATCAGCCTACAGGAGAACACTGAAGCTTTCTTT; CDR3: CAISLQENTEAFF
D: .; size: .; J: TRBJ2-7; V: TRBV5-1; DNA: TGCGCCAGCAGCCAGGGACTCCCGGTCCCCCACGAGCAGTACTTC; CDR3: CASSQGLPVPHEQYF
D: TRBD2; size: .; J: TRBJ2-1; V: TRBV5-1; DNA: TGCGCCAGCAGCCGCACCCCTAGCGGGGATTACAATGAGCAGTTCTTC; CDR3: CASSRTPSGDYNEQFF
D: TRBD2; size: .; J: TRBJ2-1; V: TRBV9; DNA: TGTGCCAGCAGCCTTCCTAGCGGACCCTACAATGAGCAGTTCTTC; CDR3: CASSLPSGPYNEQFF
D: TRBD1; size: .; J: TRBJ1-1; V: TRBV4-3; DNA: TGCGCCAGCACCCCGACAGGGTTCGGCACTGAAGCTTTCTTT; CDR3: CASTPTGFGTEAFF
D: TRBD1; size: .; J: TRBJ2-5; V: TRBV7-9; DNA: TGTGCCAGCAGGCCCTTCGGGACAGGTAGGGCGCGGGAGTACTTC; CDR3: CASRPFGTGRAREYF
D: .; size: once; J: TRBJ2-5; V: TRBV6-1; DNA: TGTGCCAGCAGTACAGGGCTGTGGGAGACCCAGTACTTC; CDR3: CASSTGLWETQYF
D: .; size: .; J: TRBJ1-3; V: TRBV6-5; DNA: TGTGCCAGCAGTTCCGGAACAGGGTACAGGAACACCATATATTTT; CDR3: CASSSGTGYRNTIYF
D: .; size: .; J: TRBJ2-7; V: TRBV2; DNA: TGTGCCATGATCGAGACGGGGACCTACGAGCAGTACTTC; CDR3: CAMIETGTYEQYF
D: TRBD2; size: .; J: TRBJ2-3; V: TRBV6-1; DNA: TGTGCCAGCAGTGAAGCCGGACTAGCGGGAGGTTCCCTCCCAGATACGCAGTATTTT; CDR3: CASSEAGLAGGSLPDTQYF
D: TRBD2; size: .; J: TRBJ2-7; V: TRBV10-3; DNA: TGTGCCATCAGTGAGAAATTGAGCGGGACTACCCCCTACGAGCAGTACTTC; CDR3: CAISEKLSGTTPYEQYF
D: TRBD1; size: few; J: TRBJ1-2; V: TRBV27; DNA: TGTGCCAGCAGTTTAGGTAGGGGGCGAAACTATGGCTACACCTTC; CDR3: CASSLGRGRNYGYTF
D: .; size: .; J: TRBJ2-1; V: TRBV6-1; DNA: TGTGCCAGCTTCAGCGGAGGCTCCTACAATGAGCAGTTCTTC; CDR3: CASFSGGSYNEQFF
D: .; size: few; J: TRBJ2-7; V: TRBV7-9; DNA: TGTGCCGGGGGGACAGAAGACTACGAGCAGTACTTC; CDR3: CAGGTEDYEQYF
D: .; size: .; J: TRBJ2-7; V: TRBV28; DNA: TGTGCCAGCAGTTTAATACTAGCCTACGAGCAGTACTTC; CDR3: CASSLILAYEQYF
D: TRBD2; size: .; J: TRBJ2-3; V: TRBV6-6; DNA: TGTGCCAGCAGATATGGGACTAGCGGGAGTGATACGCAGTATTTT; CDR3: CASRYGTSGSDTQYF
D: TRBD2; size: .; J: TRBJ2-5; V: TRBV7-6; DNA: TGTGCCAGCAGCCTGACTAGCGGGAAGAAAGAGACCCAGTACTTC; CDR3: CASSLTSGKKETQYF